This T cell receptor beta chain was documented in a study of shared clonotypes between healthy human individuals. The CDR3 extends over 16 amino acids. The germline V gene encodes CDR1 SEHNR and CDR2 FQNEAQ (reference sequence). Germline trimming cut 3 bases from V and 1 base from J; bases unmatched to any gene: 6. Using approximately 190 ng DNA, tens of thousands of T cell genomes, the sorted-subset replicate PCRs were run. This table comes from immunoSEQ multiplex PCR, and its TCRdb copy is limited to in-frame clones, with some not included. The table shows 1.5 million to 2.5 million clones, with 85% to 95% occurring only once. It was CD45RO-negative cells, positively selected for CCR7, that made up naive CD8 cells, with terminally differentiated effector memory CD45RA+ cells excluded. This clone is a singleton in its sample.

Sequencing was done on a sample of naive CD8+ T cells sorted from blood. The TCR was taken from a man between 18 and 35 years old in good health. The J gene is TRBJ2-3, the V gene TRBV7-9; 8 positions agree with TRBD1. The CDR3 DNA reads as TGTGCCAGCAGCTTTTCCCCGGGACAGGGCACAGATACGCAGTATTTT. This sequence encodes CASSFSPGQGTDTQYF.